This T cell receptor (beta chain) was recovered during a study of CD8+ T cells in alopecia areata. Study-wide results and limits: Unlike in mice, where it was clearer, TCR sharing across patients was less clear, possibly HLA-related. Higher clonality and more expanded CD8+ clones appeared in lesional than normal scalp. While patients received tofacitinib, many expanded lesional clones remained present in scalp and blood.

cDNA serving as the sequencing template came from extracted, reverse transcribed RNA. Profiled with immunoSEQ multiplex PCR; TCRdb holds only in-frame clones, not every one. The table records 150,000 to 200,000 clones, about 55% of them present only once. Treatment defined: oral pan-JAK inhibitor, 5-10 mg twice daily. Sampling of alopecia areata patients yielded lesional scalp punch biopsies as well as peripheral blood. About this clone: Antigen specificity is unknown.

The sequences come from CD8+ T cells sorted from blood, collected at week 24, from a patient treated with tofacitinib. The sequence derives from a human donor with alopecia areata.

The CDR3 sequence is CASSIGQGAVNSPLHF. The CDR3 coding sequence is TGCGCCAGCAGCATCGGACAGGGGGCGGTCAATTCACCCCTCCACTTT. The chain recombines TRBV5-1 with TRBJ1-6; 11 bases fit TRBD1. In germline, CDR1 is SGHRS, CDR2 YFSETQ. The J segment lost 7 bases and the V segment lost 4 bases, leaving 7 bases of the junction unmatched. This CDR3 has 16 amino acids. Together with reference TRBV5-1 and TRBJ1-6, the CDR3 gives the full variable domain: KAGVTQTPRYLIKTRGQQVTLSCSPISGHRSVSWYQQTPGQGLQFLFEYFSETQRNKGNFPGRFSGRQFSNSRSEMNVSTLELGDSALYLCASSIGQGAVNSPLHFGNGTRLTVT.